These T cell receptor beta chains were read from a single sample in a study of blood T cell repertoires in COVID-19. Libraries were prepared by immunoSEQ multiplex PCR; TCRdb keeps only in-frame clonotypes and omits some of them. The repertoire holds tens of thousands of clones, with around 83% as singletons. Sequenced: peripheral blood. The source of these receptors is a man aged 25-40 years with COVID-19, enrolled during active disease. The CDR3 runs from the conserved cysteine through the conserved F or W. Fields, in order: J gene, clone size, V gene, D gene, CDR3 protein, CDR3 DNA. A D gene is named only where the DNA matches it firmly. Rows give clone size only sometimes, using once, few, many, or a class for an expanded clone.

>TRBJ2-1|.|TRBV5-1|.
CASSFGSGWGNEQFF
TGCGCCAGCAGCTTCGGGAGCGGGTGGGGCAATGAGCAGTTCTTC
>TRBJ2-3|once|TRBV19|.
CASSIGGAKTDTQYF
TGTGCCAGTAGTATTGGGGGGGCCAAGACAGATACGCAGTATTTT
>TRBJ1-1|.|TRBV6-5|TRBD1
CASGDRGNTEAFF
TGTGCCAGCGGGGACAGGGGGAACACTGAAGCTTTCTTT
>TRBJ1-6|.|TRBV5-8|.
CASSPGRDFYNSPLHF
TGTGCCAGCAGCCCAGGCAGGGACTTCTATAATTCACCCCTCCACTTT
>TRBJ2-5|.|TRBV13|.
CASSFRANQETQYF
TGTGCCAGCAGCTTCAGGGCCAACCAAGAGACCCAGTACTTC
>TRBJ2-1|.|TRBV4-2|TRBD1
CASSPGTGAFDEQFF
TGTGCCAGCAGCCCAGGGACAGGGGCTTTCGATGAGCAGTTCTTC
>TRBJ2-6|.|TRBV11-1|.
CASSFTPTGANVLTF
TGTGCCAGCAGCTTTACCCCTACTGGGGCCAACGTCCTGACTTTC
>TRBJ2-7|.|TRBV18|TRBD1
CASSRDSYEQYF
TGTGCCAGCTCACGGGACAGCTACGAGCAGTACTTC
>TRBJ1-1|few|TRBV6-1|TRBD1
CASSESAGGLDTEAFF
TGTGCCAGCAGTGAATCGGCAGGGGGGTTGGACACTGAAGCTTTCTTT
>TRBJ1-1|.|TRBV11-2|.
CASSLEAENTEAFF
TGTGCCAGCAGCTTAGAGGCTGAGAACACTGAAGCTTTCTTT
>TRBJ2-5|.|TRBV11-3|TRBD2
CASSSRTGGKETQYF
TGTGCCAGCAGTAGTAGGACGGGGGGGAAAGAGACCCAGTACTTC
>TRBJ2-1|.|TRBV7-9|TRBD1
CASSYRQGSYNEQFF
TGTGCCAGCAGCTATCGACAGGGGTCATACAATGAGCAGTTCTTC
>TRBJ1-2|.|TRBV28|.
CASSLKEWGGYTF
TGTGCCAGCAGTTTAAAAGAGTGGGGCGGCTACACCTTC
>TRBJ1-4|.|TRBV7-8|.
CASSLEGHFNEKLFF
TGTGCCAGCAGCTTAGAGGGACACTTTAATGAAAAACTGTTTTTT
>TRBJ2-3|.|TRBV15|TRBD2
CATSRERGGTDTQYF
TGTGCCACCAGCAGAGAGCGGGGGGGCACAGATACGCAGTATTTT
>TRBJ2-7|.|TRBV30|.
CAWNHQGYEQYF
TGTGCCTGGAATCATCAGGGGTACGAGCAGTACTTC
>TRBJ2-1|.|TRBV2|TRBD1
CASSVNYRGANEQFF
TGTGCCAGCAGCGTCAATTACAGGGGAGCGAATGAGCAGTTCTTC
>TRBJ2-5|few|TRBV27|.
CASSLGSQETQYF
TGTGCCAGCAGTTTGGGCAGCCAAGAGACCCAGTACTTC
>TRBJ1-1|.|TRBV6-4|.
CASSDSSPGGLNTEAFF
TGTGCCAGCAGTGACTCGAGTCCGGGAGGCCTGAACACTGAAGCTTTCTTT
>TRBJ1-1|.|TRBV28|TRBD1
CASSLQGGDTEAFF
TGTGCCAGCAGTTTACAGGGGGGAGACACTGAAGCTTTCTTT
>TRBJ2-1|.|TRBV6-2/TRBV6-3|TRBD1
CASSPTGDSYNEQFF
TGTGCCAGCAGTCCAACAGGGGACTCCTACAATGAGCAGTTCTTC
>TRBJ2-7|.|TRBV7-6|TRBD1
CASSPDRGWGEQYF
TGTGCCAGCAGCCCTGACAGGGGATGGGGCGAGCAGTACTTC
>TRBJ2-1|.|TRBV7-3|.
CASSRRDSEQFF
TGTGCCAGCAGTCGTAGGGACTCTGAGCAGTTCTTC
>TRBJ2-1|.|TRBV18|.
CASSKIASSYNEQFF
TGTGCCAGCTCCAAAATAGCTAGTAGTTACAATGAGCAGTTCTTC
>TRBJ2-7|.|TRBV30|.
CAWSQGTRAEQYF
TGTGCCTGGTCCCAAGGGACACGGGCCGAGCAGTACTTC
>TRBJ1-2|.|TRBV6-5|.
CASRGTLGGYTF
TGTGCCAGCAGGGGGACTTTGGGTGGCTACACCTTC
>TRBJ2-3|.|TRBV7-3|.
CASTLFQGDTQYF
TGTGCCAGCACCCTTTTTCAGGGGGATACGCAGTATTTT
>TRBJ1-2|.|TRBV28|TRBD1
CASSLGTAFFGGYTF
TGTGCCAGCAGTTTAGGGACAGCCTTTTTCGGGGGCTACACCTTC
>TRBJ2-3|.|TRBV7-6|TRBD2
CASSPGTSEQYF
TGTGCCAGCAGCCCAGGGACTAGCGAGCAGTATTTT
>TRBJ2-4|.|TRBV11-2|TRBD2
CASSLEIAGGRAKNIQYF
TGTGCCAGCAGCTTAGAAATTGCGGGGGGGCGAGCCAAAAACATTCAGTACTTC
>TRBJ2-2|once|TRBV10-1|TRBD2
CASSESGRDTGELFF
TGCGCCAGCAGTGAGAGCGGGAGGGACACCGGGGAGCTGTTTTTT
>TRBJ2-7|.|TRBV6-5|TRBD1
CASNFRGQSSYEQYF
TGTGCCAGCAACTTCAGGGGGCAGAGCTCCTACGAGCAGTACTTC
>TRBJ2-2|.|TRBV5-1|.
CASSLEMAGWAGELFF
TGCGCCAGCAGCTTGGAGATGGCAGGGTGGGCCGGGGAGCTGTTTTTT
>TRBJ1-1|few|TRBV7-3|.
CASSLRPGGTEAFF
TGTGCCAGCAGCTTAAGGCCCGGGGGCACTGAAGCTTTCTTT
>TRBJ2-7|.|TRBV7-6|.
CASSFGRDGSYEQYF
TGTGCCAGCAGCTTCGGGCGGGACGGCTCCTACGAGCAGTACTTC
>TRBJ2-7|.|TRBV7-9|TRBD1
CASSLGDLGDSGEQYF
TGTGCCAGCAGCTTAGGGGACCTTGGGGACAGTGGCGAGCAGTACTTC
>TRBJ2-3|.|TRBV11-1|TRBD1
CASSLAGQGINTDTQYF
TGTGCCAGCAGCTTAGCCGGACAGGGGATCAACACAGATACGCAGTATTTT
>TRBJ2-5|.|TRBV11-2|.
CASLLRETQYF
TGTGCCAGCCTCCTCCGAGAGACCCAGTACTTC
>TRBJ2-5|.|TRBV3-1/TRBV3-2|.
CASTPGLAGETQYF
TGTGCCAGCACGCCAGGTCTAGCCGGAGAGACCCAGTACTTC
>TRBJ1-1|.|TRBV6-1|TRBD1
CASSDRTGANTEAFF
TGTGCCAGCAGTGACCGGACAGGGGCGAACACTGAAGCTTTCTTT
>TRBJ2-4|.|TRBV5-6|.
CASSLGSSLAKNIQYF
TGTGCCAGCAGCTTGGGTTCTAGCTTAGCCAAAAACATTCAGTACTTC
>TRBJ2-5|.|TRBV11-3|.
CASSLSQGTAETQYF
TGTGCCAGCAGCTTATCACAGGGGACTGCAGAGACCCAGTACTTC
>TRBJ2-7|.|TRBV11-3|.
CASSLGRGISEQYF
TGTGCCAGCAGCTTAGGTAGGGGAATCTCCGAGCAGTACTTC
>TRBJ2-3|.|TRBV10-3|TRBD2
CAISKLAERDTQYF
TGTGCCATCAGTAAACTAGCGGAAAGAGATACGCAGTATTTT
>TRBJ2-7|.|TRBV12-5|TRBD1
CASGLVLDRGSYEQYF
TGTGCTAGTGGTTTGGTACTTGACAGGGGATCCTACGAGCAGTACTTC
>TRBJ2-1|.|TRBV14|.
CASSQQGSHEQFF
TGTGCCAGCAGCCAACAGGGTTCCCATGAGCAGTTCTTC
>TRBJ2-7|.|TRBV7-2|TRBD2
CASSLLGLVAQQYF
TGTGCCAGCAGCCTTTTGGGACTAGTAGCCCAGCAGTACTTC
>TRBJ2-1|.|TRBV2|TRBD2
CASSRIAGGLNEQFF
TGTGCCAGCAGTAGAATAGCGGGGGGGCTGAATGAGCAGTTCTTC
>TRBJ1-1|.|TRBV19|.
CASSMDSFEAFF
TGTGCCAGTAGTATGGACAGTTTCGAAGCTTTCTTT
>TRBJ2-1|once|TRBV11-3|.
CASSPGSLHNEQFF
TGTGCCAGCAGCCCCGGGAGTCTCCACAATGAGCAGTTCTTC
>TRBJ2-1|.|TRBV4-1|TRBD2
CASSPSTSEHNEQFF
TGCGCCAGCAGCCCGTCGACTAGCGAGCACAATGAGCAGTTCTTC
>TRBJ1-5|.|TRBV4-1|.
CASSHSTYSNQPQHF
TGCGCCAGCAGCCACTCCACCTATAGCAATCAGCCCCAGCATTTT
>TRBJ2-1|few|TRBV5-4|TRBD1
CASKQGTLDEQFF
TGTGCCAGCAAACAGGGGACATTGGATGAGCAGTTCTTC
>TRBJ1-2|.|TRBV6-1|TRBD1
CASRETGQGDGYTF
TGTGCCAGCAGAGAAACGGGACAGGGGGATGGCTACACCTTC
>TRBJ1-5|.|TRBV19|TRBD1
CASSPRQGMYGQPQHF
TGTGCCAGTAGTCCGCGACAGGGGATGTACGGTCAGCCCCAGCATTTT
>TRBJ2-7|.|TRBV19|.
CASSPTDSEGYEQYF
TGTGCCAGTAGTCCAACGGACAGTGAGGGCTACGAGCAGTACTTC
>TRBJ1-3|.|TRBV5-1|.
CASCQTPSGNTIYF
TGCGCCAGCTGTCAGACTCCCTCTGGAAACACCATATATTTT
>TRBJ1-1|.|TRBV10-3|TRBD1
CAISDPGQFHTEAFF
TGTGCCATCAGTGACCCGGGACAGTTCCACACTGAAGCTTTCTTT
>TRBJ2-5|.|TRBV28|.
CASSLSLNPVRETQYF
TGTGCCAGCAGTTTATCCCTTAACCCGGTGAGGGAGACCCAGTACTTC